These 5 T cell receptor beta chains share one sample of origin, sequenced in a study of CD8 T cells in Susac syndrome. A quantity of 0.5 to 1 ug RNA underwent reverse transcription using random hexamers. TCRdb fed the immunoSEQ multiplex PCR reads into MiXCR, producing one record per CDR3 protein. This table has about 110,000 distinct CDR3 sequences, roughly 95% appearing once. Sequencing used CD8+ T cells from PBMCs. These receptors were taken from a human donor with Susac syndrome.

This chain uses TRBV7-3 with TRBJ2-3; D gene ambiguous. The CDR3 runs 14 residues. Trimming took 2 bases from V and 4 from J, leaving 10 bases between them. The V gene's germline CDR1 is SGHTA and CDR2 FQGTGA. CDR3 sequence (DNA): TGTGCCAGCAGCTTACGAGGAATCCCAGATACGCAGTATTTT. This encodes CASSLRGIPDTQYF.

The chain combines TRBV7-2 with TRBJ2-1; 12 bases align to TRBD1. The V segment lost 5 bases and the J segment 8 bases; nucleotides outside the gene matches: 4. The V gene's germline CDR1 is SGHTA and CDR2 FQGNSA. The CDR3 loop spans 14 amino acids. The CDR3 region is CASSLGTGGDEQFF. CDR3 nucleotide sequence: TGTGCCAGCAGCCTCGGGACAGGGGGCGATGAGCAGTTCTTC.

The gene calls are TRBV27 and TRBJ2-1; D gene unclear. This CDR3 has 15 residues. V was trimmed by 0 bases and J by 6 bases, leaving 12 bases between them. The germline CDR1 and CDR2 sequences are MNHEY and SMNVEV (reference sequence). The chain's CDR3 is CASSLSLTGLNEQFF. The CDR3 DNA reads TGTGCCAGCAGTTTATCCCTGACCGGCCTCAATGAGCAGTTCTTC.

The chain carries TRBV19 and TRBJ2-7, with 11 bases fitting TRBD1. Trimming cost V 9 bases and J 5 bases; bases outside gene matches: 6. CDR1 and CDR2 from the germline V gene are LNHDA and SQIVND (reference sequence). The CDR3 runs to 13 residues. The CDR3 is CASAWTGGHEQYF. The CDR3 bases are TGTGCCAGCGCGTGGACAGGGGGCCACGAGCAGTACTTC. The complete variable domain, with remaining parts taken from reference TRBV19 and TRBJ2-7, reads DGGITQSPKYLFRKEGQNVTLSCEQNLNHDAMYWYRQDPGQGLRLIYYSQIVNDFQKGDIAEGYSVSREKKESFPLTVTSAQKNPTAFYLCASAWTGGHEQYFGPGTRLTVT.

The chain is built from TRBV9 and TRBJ2-1, with TRBD2 identical over 12 bases. This CDR3 region has 15 residues. V was clipped by 3 bases and J by 5 bases; unmatched bases: 3. Germline CDR1 reads SGDLS; CDR2 reads YYNGEE. Written as DNA, the CDR3 is TGTGCCAGCAGCGCTAGCGGGGGGGCCCACAATGAGCAGTTCTTC. Protein: CASSASGGAHNEQFF.